Included here is one T cell receptor (beta chain) sequence, with context. The antigen is not known. This record belongs to a study of regulatory T cells in long-lasting Graves disease. Overall study context: Duration of antithyroid drug therapy among newly diagnosed Graves' patients was under 3 months.

Study-wide results and caveats: Possibly, too few samples lowered accuracy.

Time point in this sample: newly diagnosed GD, antithyroid drugs for less than 3 months. Generation of the TCR library employed RNA extracted from PBMCs. Each of the patients was recruited from an endocrinology department situated in Xi'an, China. This CDR3 has 12 amino acids. V lost 2 bases to trimming and J lost 6 bases, with 5 bases between them. Germline values: CDR1 SGHTA, CDR2 FQGTGA. For TCR beta, libraries came from iRepertoire HTBI primers and Arm-PCR of CDR3 regions. Using its own MiXCR run on the multiplex PCR reads, TCRdb lists one record per CDR3 protein. The sample carries 200,000 to 300,000 distinct CDR3 sequences, around 21% recorded once.

The chain has TRBV7-3 and TRBJ2-1; no reliable D call. This specimen was peripheral blood mononuclear cells (PBMCs), taken at new diagnosis, from a patient treated with antithyroid drugs. The sequence derives from a female donor with Graves disease. CDR3 amino acids: CASSLRSNEQFF. DNA of the CDR3: TGTGCCAGCAGCTTACGGAGCAATGAGCAGTTCTTC.